This is a list of T cell receptor beta chains from one sample in a study of blood T cell repertoires in COVID-19. Clones were sequenced by immunoSEQ multiplex PCR, and TCRdb holds only the in-frame ones, with some missing. The sample lists some 76,000 clones; approximately 84% were seen once. Specimen: peripheral blood. The source is a man aged 45 to 65 with COVID-19, enrolled during active disease. Each CDR3 is given with its conserved first and last residue. D genes are given only for firm matches. Clone size is shown for a subset of rows, as once, few, many or a class of expanded clone.

J: TRBJ2-1
D: .
size: .
V: TRBV7-2
CDR3: CASSPTSFNEQFF
DNA: TGTGCCAGCAGCCCGACTAGTTTCAATGAGCAGTTCTTC

J: TRBJ2-7
D: TRBD2
size: .
V: TRBV5-4
CDR3: CASSFRSSGVIGYEQYF
DNA: TGTGCCAGCAGCTTCAGGTCTAGCGGGGTTATAGGCTACGAGCAGTACTTC

J: TRBJ1-1
D: .
size: .
V: TRBV29-1
CDR3: CSVDRNTEAFF
DNA: TGCAGCGTGGACAGGAACACTGAAGCTTTCTTT

J: TRBJ2-5
D: .
size: .
V: TRBV6-5
CDR3: CASSNLEGRQTQYF
DNA: TGTGCCAGCAGTAATCTGGAGGGACGACAGACCCAGTACTTC

J: TRBJ2-1
D: .
size: .
V: TRBV2
CDR3: CASSEDGAANEQFF
DNA: TGTGCCAGCAGTGAAGATGGAGCGGCCAATGAGCAGTTCTTC

J: TRBJ2-1
D: .
size: .
V: TRBV21-1
CDR3: CASSSDGTRSREQFF
DNA: TGTGCCAGCAGCAGCGACGGGACTCGAAGCAGGGAGCAGTTCTTC

J: TRBJ2-3
D: .
size: .
V: TRBV30
CDR3: CAWLESAGSGTDTQYF
DNA: TGTGCCTGGTTGGAGTCGGCGGGATCGGGCACAGATACGCAGTATTTT

J: TRBJ2-2
D: TRBD2
size: few
V: TRBV28
CDR3: CASSLAGVSTGELFF
DNA: TGTGCCAGCAGTTTGGCGGGAGTGAGCACCGGGGAGCTGTTTTTT

J: TRBJ2-4
D: TRBD1
size: once
V: TRBV4-1
CDR3: CASSRPGQGSKNIQYF
DNA: TGCGCCAGCAGCCGGCCGGGACAGGGGTCCAAAAACATTCAGTACTTC

J: TRBJ2-7
D: TRBD1
size: .
V: TRBV7-8
CDR3: CASSFSPGQGAYEQYF
DNA: TGTGCCAGCAGCTTTAGTCCGGGACAGGGGGCCTACGAGCAGTACTTC

J: TRBJ1-1
D: .
size: few
V: TRBV19
CDR3: CASSSQGRTKTEAFF
DNA: TGTGCCAGTAGTAGCCAGGGGAGAACCAAGACTGAAGCTTTCTTT

J: TRBJ1-3
D: TRBD1
size: .
V: TRBV5-1
CDR3: CASSPRQGARSGNTIYF
DNA: TGCGCCAGCAGCCCGCGACAGGGGGCCCGCTCTGGAAACACCATATATTTT

J: TRBJ2-1
D: TRBD2
size: once
V: TRBV4-1
CDR3: CASSRFPRLAGEYEQFF
DNA: TGCGCCAGCAGCCGATTCCCTCGACTAGCGGGAGAATATGAGCAGTTCTTC

J: TRBJ2-7
D: .
size: .
V: TRBV21-1
CDR3: CASRQGGQPYEQYF
DNA: TGTGCCAGCAGGCAAGGGGGTCAGCCCTACGAGCAGTACTTC

J: TRBJ2-7
D: .
size: once
V: TRBV6-5
CDR3: CASTFRYEQYF
DNA: TGTGCCAGCACCTTCCGCTACGAGCAGTACTTC

J: TRBJ2-7
D: .
size: .
V: TRBV10-3
CDR3: CATGEGSSYEQYF
DNA: TGTGCCACAGGGGAGGGAAGCTCCTACGAGCAGTACTTC

J: TRBJ1-5
D: .
size: .
V: TRBV6-2/TRBV6-3
CDR3: CASSPPGALGQPQHF
DNA: TGTGCCAGCAGTCCCCCGGGAGCTTTGGGCCAGCCCCAGCATTTT

J: TRBJ2-3
D: .
size: .
V: TRBV6-5
CDR3: CASSTRTDTQYF
DNA: TGTGCCAGCAGTACTAGGACAGATACGCAGTATTTT

J: TRBJ2-5
D: .
size: .
V: TRBV18
CDR3: CASSPSRAETQYF
DNA: TGTGCCAGCTCACCAAGCAGGGCAGAGACCCAGTACTTC

J: TRBJ2-1
D: TRBD2
size: .
V: TRBV19
CDR3: CASGLAGGNEQFF
DNA: TGTGCCAGTGGACTAGCGGGAGGCAATGAGCAGTTCTTC

J: TRBJ2-4
D: .
size: .
V: TRBV7-2
CDR3: CASSLWDARGIQYF
DNA: TGTGCCAGCAGCTTATGGGACGCCAGGGGCATTCAGTACTTC

J: TRBJ2-2
D: TRBD1
size: .
V: TRBV7-2
CDR3: CASTEGGGQVNTGELFF
DNA: TGTGCCAGCACCGAAGGAGGAGGACAGGTGAACACCGGGGAGCTGTTTTTT

J: TRBJ2-3
D: TRBD1
size: few
V: TRBV7-9
CDR3: CASSLRPQGSTDTQYF
DNA: TGTGCCAGCAGCTTACGTCCACAGGGGAGCACAGATACGCAGTATTTT

J: TRBJ1-6
D: TRBD1
size: few
V: TRBV6-5
CDR3: CASSTGTGNSPLHF
DNA: TGTGCCAGCAGCACCGGGACAGGAAATTCACCCCTCCACTTT

J: TRBJ2-1
D: TRBD2
size: .
V: TRBV28
CDR3: CASSTPGGGTGEQFF
DNA: TGTGCCAGCAGCACCCCCGGCGGGGGGACGGGTGAGCAGTTCTTC

J: TRBJ2-3
D: TRBD2
size: once
V: TRBV28
CDR3: CASSFRGRAYTDTQYF
DNA: TGTGCCAGCAGTTTCCGGGGGAGGGCCTACACAGATACGCAGTATTTT

J: TRBJ2-7
D: TRBD1
size: .
V: TRBV28
CDR3: CASSLSGRGHEQYF
DNA: TGTGCCAGCAGTTTATCGGGCAGGGGGCACGAGCAGTACTTC

J: TRBJ2-3
D: .
size: once
V: TRBV4-3
CDR3: CASSQVGTSASTDTQYF
DNA: TGCGCCAGCAGCCAAGTCGGGACATCAGCTAGCACAGATACGCAGTATTTT

J: TRBJ2-3
D: .
size: few
V: TRBV4-1
CDR3: CASSQVPTEEYGDTQYF
DNA: TGCGCCAGCAGCCAAGTCCCGACAGAGGAGTACGGGGATACGCAGTATTTT

J: TRBJ2-1
D: TRBD1
size: .
V: TRBV27
CDR3: CASRGQGGEQFF
DNA: TGTGCCAGCAGGGGACAGGGAGGTGAGCAGTTCTTC

J: TRBJ2-7
D: TRBD2
size: .
V: TRBV5-6
CDR3: CASSLVGLAGLYEQYF
DNA: TGTGCCAGCAGCTTAGTTGGTCTAGCGGGTCTGTACGAGCAGTACTTC

J: TRBJ2-7
D: TRBD2
size: .
V: TRBV18
CDR3: CASSLKERETGEQYF
DNA: TGTGCCAGCTCACTAAAAGAGCGGGAGACGGGTGAGCAGTACTTC